This TCR beta chain was identified during a study of cytomegalovirus exposure and HLA in healthy donors. With 60 Vbeta and 13 Jbeta primers, the PCR was carried out. This table comes from immunoSEQ multiplex PCR, and its TCRdb copy is limited to in-frame clones, with some not included. The sample shows around 89,000 clones, 65% to 85% of them seen only once. Regarding the study as a whole: In an earlier analysis, most TCR beta V segments were productive about 87% or about 30% of the time.

This clone has just a few counts. Its antigen is currently unknown. The CDR3 runs to 12 residues. Trimming took 5 bases from V and 7 from J; bases not matched to a gene: 2. Germline CDR1 SGHVS, CDR2 FNYEAQ. Sequenced material: PBMCs. The chain employs TRBV7-6 and TRBJ2-1; 7 nucleotides align to TRBD2. The TCR sequence derives from a girl aged 2 to 9 in good health and CMV-seropositive. CDR3 DNA: TGTGCCAGCAGCCCGCGGGAGAATGAGCAGTTCTTC. It is translated as CASSPRENEQFF.